The T cell receptor (beta chain) under discussion was sequenced for a study of blood T cell repertoires in COVID-19. Looking at the study overall: Samples taken during acute and convalescent COVID-19 were collected in the United States, Italy and Spain. The analysed material was cDNA or gDNA that came from T cells, B-cell-depleted T cells, or PBMCs.

The germline V gene encodes CDR1 ENHRY and CDR2 SYGVKD. The CDR3 extends over 14 amino acids. V lost 5 bases to trimming and J lost 6 bases; unmatched junction nucleotides: 3. Authors' methods: Amplification from reference gene primers served as the basis for estimated nucleated cell counts. Assay: immunoSEQ multiplex PCR; the TCRdb copy retains only in-frame clones and omits some. The DNA was the basis for D and trimming; V, J and clone size are from that table. The sample includes 270,000 or so clones, roughly 90% of them seen just once. This TCR derives from a woman in her twenties or thirties with active or convalescent COVID-19. The material sequenced was peripheral blood. The chain combines TRBV10-3 with TRBJ1-4; 10 positions agree with TRBD1. The DNA for the CDR3 is TGTGCCATCAGTAGGGACAGGGGTGATGAAAAACTGTTTTTT. Its translation: CAISRDRGDEKLFF.